Below, one T cell receptor (beta chain) is given with its context. The CDR3 consists of 13 residues. Trimming cost V 5 bases and J 4 bases, with 11 bases left between them. Germline lookup yields CDR1 SEHNR and CDR2 FQNEAQ (reference sequence). This entry comes from a study of blood T cell repertoires in COVID-19. In the authors' methods: Quantification of nucleated cells was approximated via reference gene primer amplification. Sequencing was performed with immunoSEQ multiplex PCR; in TCRdb, only in-frame clones are kept and a portion is missing. V, J and clone size reflect that table, while D and trimming were determined from the DNA. The sample consists of 95,000 or so clones, 80% to 90% of them appearing once. During active infection, Seattle patients enrolled and were then monitored through disease.

V gene TRBV7-9 combines with J gene TRBJ2-5, with D perhaps TRBD1 (6 bases). The sample taken for sequencing was peripheral blood. The source is an older man with COVID-19, enrolled during active disease. The CDR3 here is CASSLTGSETQYF. CDR3 in DNA: TGTGCCAGCAGCCTAACAGGGTCAGAGACCCAGTACTTC.